This TCR beta chain was identified in a study of Graves' ophthalmopathy and Graves' hyperthyroidism. Study at large: Peripheral blood was obtained at first diagnosis, ahead of any treatment.

In its sample, this clonotype was seen many times. Its antigen remains unknown. Whole-study findings and limits: Ophthalmopathy versus stable hyperthyroidism: 13-signature model gave around 86% sensitivity, roughly 81% specificity.

Amplification of TCR beta CDR3 regions used RNA transcripts. The authors performed first-round RT-PCR with HTBI primers and then a second-round multiplex PCR. MiXCR, run by TCRdb on the multiplex PCR reads, gives a single entry per CDR3 protein. The sample lists about 740,000 distinct CDR3 sequences; 40% were seen once. There are 15 residues in the CDR3. The germline gives CDR1 WNHNN, CDR2 SYGVQD (reference sequence). V lost 3 bases to trimming and J lost 2 bases; unmatched junction nucleotides: 5. Sample: peripheral blood. The sequence derives from an adult man with Graves' ophthalmopathy. This chain connects TRBV10-1 to TRBJ1-2; TRBD1 matches at 8 bases. The CDR3 coding sequence is TGCGCCAGCAGTGATGGACAGGGCCCAAACTATGGCTACACCTTC. Its translation is CASSDGQGPNYGYTF.